These T cell receptor beta chains were read from a single sample in a study of cytomegalovirus exposure and HLA in healthy donors. TCRdb's table, derived via immunoSEQ multiplex PCR, lists solely in-frame clones and lacks some. The data contain roughly 140,000 clones, approximately 80% of them seen just once; the ten biggest clones take up 5.5% to 7%. Sample: PBMCs. These receptors came from a woman aged 40 to 49 in good health and CMV-seropositive. The CDR3 runs from the conserved cysteine through the conserved F or W. D genes are given only for firm matches. For some rows the clone size is stated as once, few or many, or as a class when expanded; others skip it.

>-|TRBV6-1|-|TRBJ2-3
CASREQGYTDTQYF
TGTGCCAGCAGAGAGCAGGGTTACACAGATACGCAGTATTTT
>-|TRBV7-9|TRBD2|TRBJ2-1
CASSLAGDSGGAYNEQFF
TGTGCCAGCAGCTTAGCGGGGGACTCGGGGGGTGCCTACAATGAGCAGTTCTTC
>-|TRBV4-1|-|TRBJ2-7
CASSQENTSHPHYEQYF
TGCGCCAGCAGCCAAGAAAATACTAGCCACCCACACTACGAGCAGTACTTC
>few|TRBV5-6|-|TRBJ1-4
CASSLSQVGEKLFF
TGTGCCAGCAGCTTGTCCCAGGTTGGGGAAAAACTGTTTTTT
>-|TRBV7-6|-|TRBJ2-3
CASSLARGPHTDTQYF
TGTGCCAGCAGCTTAGCGCGTGGGCCCCACACAGATACGCAGTATTTT
>-|TRBV2|-|TRBJ2-7
CASSEGLDYEQYF
TGTGCCAGCAGTGAAGGTTTAGACTACGAGCAGTACTTC
>-|TRBV6-5|-|TRBJ2-1
CASSYSWETKDEQFF
TGTGCCAGCAGTTACTCGTGGGAGACTAAGGATGAGCAGTTCTTC
>-|TRBV6-1|-|TRBJ1-3
CASSEAIGDRNTIYF
TGTGCCAGCAGTGAAGCAATCGGGGATAGAAACACCATATATTTT
>-|TRBV29-1|TRBD2|TRBJ2-3
CSVSSGIGSTDTQYF
TGCAGCGTTTCTAGCGGGATCGGGAGCACAGATACGCAGTATTTT
>-|TRBV19|-|TRBJ1-5
CASSIDRWEAQHF
TGTGCCAGTAGTATAGACCGGTGGGAGGCCCAGCATTTT
>-|TRBV18|-|TRBJ1-3
CASSPTVSSDSGNTIYF
TGTGCCAGCTCACCTACCGTATCCTCAGACTCTGGAAACACCATATATTTT
>-|TRBV7-9|-|TRBJ1-2
CASSLVPGERGYTF
TGTGCCAGCAGCTTAGTCCCAGGGGAACGTGGCTACACCTTC
>few|TRBV28|-|TRBJ2-1
CASSGVGSNSYNEQFF
TGTGCCAGCAGCGGGGTTGGGAGTAATTCCTACAATGAGCAGTTCTTC
>-|TRBV18|TRBD1|TRBJ1-2
CASSVGQGPNYGYTF
TGTGCCAGCTCGGTGGGACAGGGACCCAACTATGGCTACACCTTC
>-|TRBV5-1|TRBD2|TRBJ2-7
CASTNGGQRGTYEQYF
TGCGCCAGCACTAATGGAGGCCAGCGGGGAACCTACGAGCAGTACTTC
>-|TRBV7-2|-|TRBJ2-3
CASSLQGTDTQYF
TGTGCCAGCAGCCTTCAGGGCACAGATACGCAGTATTTT
>-|TRBV11-2|TRBD2|TRBJ2-2
CASSHSGRRSGELFF
TGTGCCAGCAGCCATAGCGGGAGAAGGTCCGGGGAGCTGTTTTTT
>few|TRBV2|TRBD1|TRBJ1-1
CASTDRELNEAFF
TGTGCCAGCACCGACAGGGAACTTAATGAAGCTTTCTTT
>-|TRBV5-1|-|TRBJ2-1
CASSLDATSYNEQFF
TGCGCCAGCAGCTTGGACGCTACGTCCTACAATGAGCAGTTCTTC
>few|TRBV28|-|TRBJ1-2
CASSPDRGAPGGYTF
TGTGCCAGCAGTCCAGATCGGGGGGCGCCAGGTGGCTACACCTTC